This T cell receptor (beta chain) was captured by sequencing in a study of T-cell reconstitution after alpha-beta-depleted transplantation in children (dated by TCRdb to the mid-2010s). Looking at the study overall: Using TCR repertoire profiling, the study followed T-cell immune reconstitution in a quantitative way in children after TCRalphabeta/CD19-depleted allogeneic hematopoietic cell transplantation.

The CDR3 numbers 12 residues from cysteine through phenylalanine. The sequence is cut down to CDR3 DNA, 36 bases in frame from base 1. From a lookup of the germline V gene (reference sequence), CDR1 and CDR2 are DFQATT and SNEGSKA. At least ten counts were recorded for this clonotype. Its antigen is not yet known. No base quality values were provided; no much bigger clone lies one nucleotide off. Libraries were made using PCR. TCRdb shows the sequencer as Illumina HiSeq 2500. Molecular barcoding was employed in the preparation of TCR libraries, with unique molecular identifiers being used to normalize TCRbeta repertoire quantification. Clones were called with MiXCR by TCRdb after fastp trimmed the public reads at Q25, and only in-frame beta chains were retained. Merged by CDR3 protein, the rows form single entries marked with the most common genes and DNA. This sample gives 640,000 or so distinct CDR3 sequences in total; roughly 17% of them show up just once. The ten largest clonotypes hold 0.8% to 1.1% of the sample.

This receptor was obtained from a human donor who donated a stem cell graft to a child with acute myeloid leukemia. Sequencing was performed on PBMCs from the stem cell graft donor, taken from the stem cell graft. Recombination linked TRBV20-1 to TRBJ1-5, and TRBD1 may be the D gene, going by 5 matching bases. The CDR3 region reads CSLDRLSQPQHF. In nucleotide form, the sequence is TGCAGCCTCGACAGATTGAGTCAGCCCCAGCATTTT.